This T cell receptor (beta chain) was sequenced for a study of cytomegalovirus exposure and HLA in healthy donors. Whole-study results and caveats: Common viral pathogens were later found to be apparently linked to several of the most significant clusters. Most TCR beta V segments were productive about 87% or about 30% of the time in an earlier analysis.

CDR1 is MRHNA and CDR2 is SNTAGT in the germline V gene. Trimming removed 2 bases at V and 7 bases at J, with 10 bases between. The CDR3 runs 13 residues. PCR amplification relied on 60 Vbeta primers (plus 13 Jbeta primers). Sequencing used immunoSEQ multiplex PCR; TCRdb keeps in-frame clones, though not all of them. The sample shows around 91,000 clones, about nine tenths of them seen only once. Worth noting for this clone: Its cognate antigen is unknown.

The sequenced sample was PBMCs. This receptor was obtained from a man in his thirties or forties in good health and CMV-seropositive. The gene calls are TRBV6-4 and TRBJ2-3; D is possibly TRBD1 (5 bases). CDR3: CASSDGARNTQYF. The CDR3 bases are TGTGCCAGCAGTGACGGGGCCAGGAATACGCAGTATTTT.